What follows are 17 T cell receptor beta chains derived from one specimen sequenced in a study of T-cell reconstitution after alpha-beta-depleted transplantation in children. Unique molecular identifiers were incorporated when the TCRbeta library was constructed. TCRdb passed the PCR reads through MiXCR, listing each CDR3 protein once. The data contain about 290,000 distinct CDR3 sequences, around a tenth of them singletons. The sample in question was PBMCs, obtained before TCRalphabeta/CD19-depleted stem cell transplant. These receptors all stem from a boy under two years old with acute myeloid leukemia, due to receive a stem cell transplant.

The V and J genes are TRBV24-1 and TRBJ2-7; 10 bases fit TRBD1. The CDR3 extends over 16 amino acids. The germline V gene encodes CDR1 KGHDR and CDR2 SFDVKD. V was clipped by 4 bases and J by 3 bases; unmatched bases: 8. The CDR3 DNA sequence: TGTGCCACCAGTGACAACCGGGACAGGGGTGTCTACGAGCAGTACTTC. Residues: CATSDNRDRGVYEQYF.

The table lists this clonotype with a few counts. The chain employs TRBV28 and TRBJ2-7, with TRBD2 matching over 7 bases. Trimming took 1 base from V and 3 from J; bases not matched to a gene: 15. CDR1 MDHEN and CDR2 SYDVKM come from the germline V gene. The length of the CDR3 is 18 residues. The CDR3 region has the DNA TGTGCCAGCAGTTTATCCTTCCCGAGACTAGCCCAGCTCTACGAGCAGTACTTC. Translation gives CASSLSFPRLAQLYEQYF.

This clonotype was seen at least ten times. The V call is TRBV28, the J call TRBJ2-7, with D possibly called TRBD1 or TRBD2 (6 bases each). Germline assignment: CDR1 MDHEN and CDR2 SYDVKM. With 2 bases removed from V and 0 bases from J, the gap between germline ends came to 14 bases. The CDR3 has 16 residues. CDR3 loop: CASSLRRGPASYEQYF. CDR3 DNA: TGTGCCAGCAGTTTACGTCGGGGGCCGGCCTCCTACGAGCAGTACTTC.

This clonotype has ten or more counts. The chain is built from TRBV20-1 and TRBJ2-2, with D possibly being TRBD1 or TRBD2 (6 bases each). The CDR3 has 15 amino acids. Trimming left V 0 bases short and J 7 bases short, with 15 bases between. Germline CDR1 DFQATT, CDR2 SNEGSKA (reference sequence). CDR3 nucleotide sequence: TGCAGTGCTAGAGATTCGTCGGGGGCGGACGGGGAGCTGTTTTTT. Translation gives CSARDSSGADGELFF.

This clonotype was seen at least ten times. The chain uses TRBV12-3 or TRBV12-4 and TRBJ1-6; 7 bases agree with TRBD1. The CDR3 length is 17 residues. The V gene end was trimmed by 4 bases and the J gene end by 0 bases; junction bases not matched to a gene: 6. DNA for the CDR3: TGTGCCAGCAGTTCCGGGACAGAAAGCTCCTATAATTCACCCCTCCACTTT. Translating it yields CASSSGTESSYNSPLHF.

This clonotype was observed many times. The chain couples TRBV4-3 to TRBJ2-7; no clear D. There are 15 residues in the CDR3. With 1 base removed from V and 3 bases from J, the gap between germline ends came to 13 bases. Germline V gene lookup returns CDR1 LGHNA and CDR2 YSLEER. CDR3 amino acids: CASSQVKTPGYEQYF. The CDR3 DNA sequence: TGCGCCAGCAGCCAAGTCAAAACCCCCGGCTACGAGCAGTACTTC.

The chain uses TRBV7-9 and TRBJ2-1; tentative D call: TRBD2 (5 bases). This CDR3 has 16 residues. V lost 1 base to trimming and J lost 3 bases, with 13 bases between them. CDR1 is SEHNR, CDR2 FQNEAQ, per germline (reference sequence). The CDR3 DNA follows: TGTGCCAGCAGCTTAGTAGGGAGCGGTAGCTACAATGAGCAGTTCTTC. As protein: CASSLVGSGSYNEQFF.

This clonotype was seen repeatedly, ten times or more. The chain links TRBV7-3 to TRBJ2-1; 8 nucleotides agree with TRBD1. Germline CDR1 SGHTA, CDR2 FQGTGA. The CDR3 loop spans 17 amino acids. The J segment lost 9 bases and the V segment lost 3 bases, leaving 16 bases of the junction unmatched. The CDR3 sequence is CASSFNGPGTGTGEQFF. In nucleotides, the CDR3 is TGTGCCAGCAGCTTTAATGGTCCTGGGACAGGTACGGGTGAGCAGTTCTTC.

This clonotype was detected ten times or more. The genes are TRBV9 and TRBJ2-7; tentatively, D is TRBD2 (7 bases). The V and J ends lost 0 bases and 3 bases respectively, with 10 bases between them. This CDR3 is 14 amino acids long. Germline assignment: CDR1 SGDLS and CDR2 YYNGEE. The chain's CDR3 is CASSVGGGHYEQYF. The CDR3 DNA reads TGTGCCAGCAGCGTAGGGGGGGGCCACTACGAGCAGTACTTC.

This clonotype was detected only a few times. The V gene is TRBV7-6, the J gene TRBJ2-3; TRBD2 is a possible D gene (6 bases). Germline values: CDR1 SGHVS, CDR2 FNYEAQ. The length of the CDR3 is 17 residues. Trimming pared 1 base from V and 1 base from J, leaving 15 bases between. Here the CDR3 DNA reads TGTGCCAGCAGCTTAGTCGGCCCGGGAGTGGGCACAGATACGCAGTATTTT. Translated, it gives CASSLVGPGVGTDTQYF.

This clonotype has at least ten counts. The chain employs TRBV28 and TRBJ1-6, with 8 bases lining up with TRBD1. The CDR3 consists of 15 residues. The trim removed 6 bases at V and 10 bases at J, leaving 11 bases unmatched. Germline CDR1 and CDR2: MDHEN and SYDVKM. CDR3 sequence reads: CASRSGTGPGSPLHF. The CDR3 coding sequence is TGTGCCAGCAGATCCGGGACAGGACCAGGGTCACCCCTCCACTTT.

This clonotype was detected many times. This sequence joins TRBV10-2 and TRBJ2-1; 10 nucleotides line up with TRBD2. CDR1 and CDR2 (germline): WSHSY, SAAADI. The J segment lost 9 bases and the V segment lost 6 bases, leaving 8 bases of the junction unmatched. The CDR3 covers 14 residues. The CDR3 bases are TGCGCCAGCAGGGTAGCGGGAGGTTTAGGTGAGCAGTTCTTC. Protein product: CASRVAGGLGEQFF.

The chain links TRBV4-3 to TRBJ2-1, with 8 bases identical to TRBD2. V lost 0 bases and J lost 4; bases outside the gene matches: 2. CDR1 and CDR2 (germline): LGHNA, YSLEER. The length of the CDR3 is 15 residues. The DNA for the CDR3 is TGCGCCAGCAGCCAAGAGGGCGGGAGGTACAATGAGCAGTTCTTC. Amino acid sequence: CASSQEGGRYNEQFF.

The table lists this clonotype with many counts. This rearrangement joins TRBV5-1 to TRBJ2-1; 9 positions agree with TRBD2. Losses at the gene ends were 1 base for V and 8 bases for J; bases not matched to a gene: 7. Germline CDR1 SGHRS, CDR2 YFSETQ. This CDR3 has 15 amino acids. DNA of the CDR3: TGCGCCAGCAGCTTGATGCTAGCGGGAACAGATGAGCAGTTCTTC. Its translation: CASSLMLAGTDEQFF.

A single count supports this clonotype. The J gene is TRBJ2-3, the V gene TRBV5-4; 9 nucleotides match TRBD1. V dropped 0 bases and J dropped 3; count of bases not matched to a gene: 5. The V gene's germline CDR1 is SGHNT and CDR2 YYREEE (reference sequence). This CDR3 has 16 residues. The CDR3 here is CASSLGTGARTDTQYF. The CDR3 region has the DNA TGTGCCAGCAGCTTGGGGACAGGGGCGAGGACAGATACGCAGTATTTT.

The V and J genes are TRBV5-6 and TRBJ2-7, with D unclear. Deletions cut 5 bases from V and 2 bases from J, with 8 bases between. The CDR3 consists of 12 residues. Germline V gene lookup returns CDR1 SGHDT and CDR2 YYEEEE. CDR3 amino acids: CASRSSTYEQYF. In DNA, the CDR3 is TGTGCCAGCAGATCTTCTACCTACGAGCAGTACTTC. The full variable domain, with the rest looked up from reference TRBV5-6 and TRBJ2-7, is DAGVTQSPTHLIKTRGQQVTLRCSPKSGHDTVSWYQQALGQGPQFIFQYYEEEERQRGNFPDRFSGHQFPNYSSELNVNALLLGDSALYLCASRSSTYEQYFGPGTRLTVT.

This clonotype was counted ten times or more. V and J are TRBV7-9 and TRBJ1-3; D is unclear. There are 11 residues in the CDR3. From germline, CDR1 is SEHNR and CDR2 FQNEAQ (reference sequence). The V end was cut by 4 bases, the J end by 4 bases, with 2 bases between. As DNA, the CDR3 is TGTGCCAGCAGCTCGGGAAACACCATATATTTT. Translation gives CASSSGNTIYF.